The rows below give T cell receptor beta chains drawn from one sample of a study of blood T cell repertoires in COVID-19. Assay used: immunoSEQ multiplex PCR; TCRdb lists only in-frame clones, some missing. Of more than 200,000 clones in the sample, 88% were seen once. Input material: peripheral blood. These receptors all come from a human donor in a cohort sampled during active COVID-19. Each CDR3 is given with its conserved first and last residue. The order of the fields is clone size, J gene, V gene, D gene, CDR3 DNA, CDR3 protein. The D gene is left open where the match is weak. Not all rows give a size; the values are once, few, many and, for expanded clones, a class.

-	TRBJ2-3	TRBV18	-	TGTGCCAGCTCATTCCAGCAGGGTACAGATACGCAGTATTTT	CASSFQQGTDTQYF
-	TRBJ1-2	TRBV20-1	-	TGCAGTGCTAGTAAGGGCACAGGGCCTTATGGCTACACCTTC	CSASKGTGPYGYTF
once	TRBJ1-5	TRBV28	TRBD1	TGTGCCAGCAGTCCATCGGGACAGGGAAGCAATCAGCCCCAGCATTTT	CASSPSGQGSNQPQHF
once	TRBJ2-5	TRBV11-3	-	TGTGCCAGCAGCCTAACGATCCCCGGGAACGCGCGAGAGACCCAGTACTTC	CASSLTIPGNARETQYF
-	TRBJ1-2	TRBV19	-	TGTGCCAGTAGTGCGTCTAGAGCTAACTATGGCTACACCTTC	CASSASRANYGYTF
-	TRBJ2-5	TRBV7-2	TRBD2	TGTGCCAGCTCACGGACTAGCGGCAAAGAGACCCAGTACTTC	CASSRTSGKETQYF
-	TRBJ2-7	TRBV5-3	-	TGTGCCAGAAGTGATTTACAGAGACAAAGCTCCTACGAGCAGTACTTC	CARSDLQRQSSYEQYF
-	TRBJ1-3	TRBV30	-	TGTGCCTCCCGGGGTATAGGTGCTGGAAACACCATATATTTT	CASRGIGAGNTIYF
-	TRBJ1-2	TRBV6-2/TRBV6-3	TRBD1	TGTGCCAGCAGTTACTCGGGACAGGGGTTCTACGGCTACACCTTC	CASSYSGQGFYGYTF
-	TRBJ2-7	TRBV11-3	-	TGTGCCAGCAGCCTAGGAGGCAGCCCCTCCTACGAGCAGTACTTC	CASSLGGSPSYEQYF
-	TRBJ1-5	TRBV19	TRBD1	TGTGCCAGTAGCAGAATCGGGACAGGATCCGATCAGCCCCAGCATTTT	CASSRIGTGSDQPQHF
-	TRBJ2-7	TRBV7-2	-	TGTGCCAGCAGCTTCGACCGGGGGAGCTCCTACGAGCAGTACTTC	CASSFDRGSSYEQYF
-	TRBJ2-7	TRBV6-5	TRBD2	TGTGCCAGCAGTTTCCTAAGCGGGGGAAGCTCCTACGAGCAGTACTTC	CASSFLSGGSSYEQYF
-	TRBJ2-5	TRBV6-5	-	TGTGCCAGCAGGACGATGTTCGGGTACCAAGAGACCCAGTACTTC	CASRTMFGYQETQYF
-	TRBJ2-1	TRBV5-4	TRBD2	TGTGCCAGCAGCCCCCGGGTAGCGGGAGGAATGGGGGAGCAGTTCTTC	CASSPRVAGGMGEQFF
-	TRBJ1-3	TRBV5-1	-	TGCGCCAGCAGCCTTATGGCCCGGGAGGCTGGAAACACCATATATTTT	CASSLMAREAGNTIYF
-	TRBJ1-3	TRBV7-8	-	TGTGCCAGCAGCTTAGACCAAGTGGGCTCACGAAGAAACACCATATATTTT	CASSLDQVGSRRNTIYF
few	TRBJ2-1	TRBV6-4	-	TGTGCCAGCAGTGACTCGGGGGGTGAGGATTACAATGAGCAGTTCTTC	CASSDSGGEDYNEQFF
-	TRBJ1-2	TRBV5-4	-	TGTGCCAGCAGCTTGTGGGGCTTGCATTATGGCTACACCTTC	CASSLWGLHYGYTF
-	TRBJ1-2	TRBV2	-	TGTGCCAGCATCGCGACCGGGGGTCCTCACTATGGCTACACCTTC	CASIATGGPHYGYTF
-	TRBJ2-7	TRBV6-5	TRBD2	TGTGCCAGCAAACTAGCGGGAGTATGGTCCTACGAGCAGTACTTC	CASKLAGVWSYEQYF
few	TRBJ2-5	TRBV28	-	TGTGCCAGCAGTCCGGGGACACAACGAGGACGAGAGACCCAGTACTTC	CASSPGTQRGRETQYF
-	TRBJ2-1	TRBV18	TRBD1	TGTGCCAGCTCACCAAACCCGACAGGGGGGGCCTACAATGAGCAGTTCTTC	CASSPNPTGGAYNEQFF
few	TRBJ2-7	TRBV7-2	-	TGTGCCAGCAGCAACCAGGGGAGCGAGCAGTACTTC	CASSNQGSEQYF
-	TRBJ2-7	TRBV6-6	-	TGTGCCAGCAGTTACTCGGGAGCGGATTTTTACGAGCAGTACTTC	CASSYSGADFYEQYF
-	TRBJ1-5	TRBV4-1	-	TGCGCCAGCAGCCAAGGGACAAGGGCCTCCAGCCTCAATCAGCCCCAGCATTTT	CASSQGTRASSLNQPQHF
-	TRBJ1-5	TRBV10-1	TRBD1	TGCGCCAGCAGTGACAGGGGGCGCTCCCAGCCCCAGCATTTT	CASSDRGRSQPQHF
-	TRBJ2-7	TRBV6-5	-	TGTGCCAGCAGTTACTCGTCCAACGAGCAGTACTTC	CASSYSSNEQYF
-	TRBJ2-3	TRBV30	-	TGTGCCTGGAGTGTACTCATTGGAGATACGCAGTATTTT	CAWSVLIGDTQYF
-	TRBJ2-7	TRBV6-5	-	TGTGCCAGCAGTTACAACAGGGTTTTCGAGCAGTACTTC	CASSYNRVFEQYF
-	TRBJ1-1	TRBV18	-	TGTGCCAGCTCACCAGGTGGGGGGGGCCCTGAAGCTTTCTTT	CASSPGGGGPEAFF
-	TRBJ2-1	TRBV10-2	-	TGCGCCAGCAGTGAGTCGTGGGTACAGATACTCCGTGTCCCTTCCTACAATGAGCAGTTCTTC	CASSESWVQILRVPSYNEQFF
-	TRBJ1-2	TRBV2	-	TGTGCCAGCAGCCAAGGACAGTTTGTCTATGGCTACACCTTC	CASSQGQFVYGYTF
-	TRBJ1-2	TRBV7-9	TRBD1	TGTGCCAGCACCAGGGACAGGGAGGGTAACTATGGCTACACCTTC	CASTRDREGNYGYTF
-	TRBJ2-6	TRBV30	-	TGTGCCTGGACTCCGTTGCGACGTAGCCTCTCTGGGGCCAACGTCCTGACTTTC	CAWTPLRRSLSGANVLTF
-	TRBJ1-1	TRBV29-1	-	TGCAGCGCCCGGGCGGGGCAAAACACTGAAGCTTTCTTT	CSARAGQNTEAFF
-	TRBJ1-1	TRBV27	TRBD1	TGTGCCAGCAGTCCGGGACAGGGATTGAACACTGAAGCTTTCTTT	CASSPGQGLNTEAFF
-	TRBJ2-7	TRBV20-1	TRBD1	TGCAGTGCTAGTGGGACAGCTGACTACGAGCAGTACTTC	CSASGTADYEQYF
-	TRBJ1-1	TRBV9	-	TGTGCCAGCAGCGTAGGGCAGGGAAGAGTGAACACTGAAGCTTTCTTT	CASSVGQGRVNTEAFF
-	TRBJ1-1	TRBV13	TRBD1	TGTGCCAGCAGCTTGGAAAGGGGGCGAGATCCCACTGAAGCTTTCTTT	CASSLERGRDPTEAFF
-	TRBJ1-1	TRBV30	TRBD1	TGTGCCTGGGCTTGGGACAGGGACACTGAAGCTTTCTTT	CAWAWDRDTEAFF
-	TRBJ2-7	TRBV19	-	TGTGCCAGTACCCAGAAAGATGAGCAGTACTTC	CASTQKDEQYF
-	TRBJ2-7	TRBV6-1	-	TGTGCCAGCAGTGAAGCCCAGGACAGCTACGAGCAGTACTTC	CASSEAQDSYEQYF
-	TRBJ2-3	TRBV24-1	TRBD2	TGTGCCACCAGTGGGGACTACCTTGAGACTACGCAGTATTTT	CATSGDYLETTQYF
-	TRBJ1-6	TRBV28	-	TGTGCCAGCAGTGACAGCTATAATTCACCCCTCCACTTT	CASSDSYNSPLHF
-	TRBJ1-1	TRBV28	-	TGTGCCAGCAGTCCACAGGAGATGAACACTGAAGCTTTCTTT	CASSPQEMNTEAFF
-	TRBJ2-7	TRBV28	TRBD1	TGTGCCAGCAGTTTGGACAGGGGGCACTACGAGCAGTACTTC	CASSLDRGHYEQYF
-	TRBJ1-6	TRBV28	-	TGTGCCAGCAGTGACCCAGGGTTCTCCTATAATTCACCCCTCCACTTT	CASSDPGFSYNSPLHF
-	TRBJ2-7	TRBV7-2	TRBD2	TGTGCCAGCAGCTTAGCTAGCGGGAGGACCTACGAGCAGTACTTC	CASSLASGRTYEQYF
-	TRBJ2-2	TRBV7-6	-	TGTGCCAGCAGCCCAGTGACGGGCACCGGGGAGCTGTTTTTT	CASSPVTGTGELFF
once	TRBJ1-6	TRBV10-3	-	TGTGCCATCAGTGGGGGGGGAAGAGATTCACCCCTCCACTTT	CAISGGGRDSPLHF
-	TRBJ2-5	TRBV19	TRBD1	TGTGCCAGTAGCCAAGGGCAGGACAGGGGGGAGACCCAGTACTTC	CASSQGQDRGETQYF
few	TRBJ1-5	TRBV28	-	TGTGCCAGCAGTTTTAGGGGGGGCCAGCCCCAGCATTTT	CASSFRGGQPQHF
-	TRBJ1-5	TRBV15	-	TGTGCCACCACCCAAGAAGGGGGGAGGGCCGGTCAGCCCCAGCATTTT	CATTQEGGRAGQPQHF
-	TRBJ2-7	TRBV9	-	TGTGCCAGCAGCGGTCCGGGATCCAACTCCTACGAGCAGTACTTC	CASSGPGSNSYEQYF